A selection of T cell receptor beta chains follows, all from one sample in a study of T cells in localized non-small cell lung cancer. Sequenced by immunoSEQ multiplex PCR; TCRdb stores in-frame clones only, minus some. The data show approximately 1,800 clones, nearly 25% seen once. Material: lung tumor tissue, obtained before any cancer treatment. Source of these receptors: an older female donor with stage I lung adenocarcinoma. Each CDR3 is given without its conserved first and last residue. D genes are given only for firm matches.

V gene	CDR3 length	D gene	J gene	CDR3 protein
TRBV29-1	12	-	TRBJ2-3	SVEFGSSTDTQY
TRBV11-3	13	-	TRBJ2-1	ASSFSRGSYNEQF
TRBV6-8	15	TRBD2	TRBJ2-1	ASSYSGTSGIYNEQF
TRBV9	13	-	TRBJ1-1	ASSFSGTQNTEAF
TRBV30	11	-	TRBJ2-7	AWSKDRSYEQY
TRBV5-8	11	-	TRBJ2-5	ASSKTRQETQY
TRBV15	14	TRBD2	TRBJ2-7	ATSRSSSGRAYEQY
TRBV15	14	-	TRBJ1-1	ATSDPTGLMNTEAF
TRBV11-3	14	TRBD2	TRBJ2-7	ASSDGRLAGVSEQY
TRBV6-8	11	-	TRBJ1-1	ASSYWGNTEAF
TRBV11-3	14	TRBD2	TRBJ2-1	ASACRTSDPSNEQF
TRBV2	10	TRBD2	TRBJ2-5	ASSGEGETQY
TRBV9	11	TRBD2	TRBJ2-7	ASSPPGLVEQY
TRBV19	10	TRBD1	TRBJ1-1	ASNHRGTEAF
TRBV6-8	14	TRBD2	TRBJ2-1	ASSDSLGGEVNEQF
TRBV5-1	13	-	TRBJ1-1	ASSRGGTDNTEAF
TRBV28	11	TRBD1	TRBJ1-1	ASKTGSHTEAF
TRBV9	10	-	TRBJ2-7	ASSLVPYEQY
TRBV6-7	9	-	TRBJ2-7	ASTGGAEQY
TRBV6-8	12	-	TRBJ2-7	ASRPVAVPYEQY
TRBV15	12	TRBD2	TRBJ2-1	ATSSVYSGYEQF
TRBV11-3	13	-	TRBJ1-1	ASSLVWSGATEAF
TRBV23-1	11	-	TRBJ1-2	ASPAASTHGYT
TRBV12-5	13	-	TRBJ2-3	ASGLATGRTDTQY
TRBV18	13	-	TRBJ2-3	ASSPPGASTDTQY
TRBV30	12	-	TRBJ2-3	AMEGEESTDTQY
TRBV6-8	14	-	TRBJ1-5	ASSYRSGDPFQPQH
TRBV10-2	12	-	TRBJ1-3	ASGEIFSGNTIY
TRBV11-3	15	-	TRBJ2-6	ASSLGGTSSGANVLT
TRBV19	14	TRBD2	TRBJ2-1	ASSIDKSGTYNEQF
TRBV7-5	13	-	TRBJ1-2	ASSLEGTGMNGYT
TRBV6-8	12	-	TRBJ1-1	ASWSQGTNTEAF
TRBV28	13	TRBD1	TRBJ2-7	ASSPGQMITYEQY
TRBV30	12	-	TRBJ1-1	AWSYGDPDTEAF
TRBV6-8	11	-	TRBJ1-2	ASSPALNYGYT
TRBV28	12	-	TRBJ1-2	ASSFLTTTYGYT
TRBV11-3	13	-	TRBJ1-1	ASSLGSLGGTEAF
TRBV6-8	13	TRBD1	TRBJ2-5	ASSYGGQGFQTQY
TRBV15	13	-	TRBJ2-7	ATSREMGLNYEQY
TRBV18	11	-	TRBJ2-5	ASSPASGETQY